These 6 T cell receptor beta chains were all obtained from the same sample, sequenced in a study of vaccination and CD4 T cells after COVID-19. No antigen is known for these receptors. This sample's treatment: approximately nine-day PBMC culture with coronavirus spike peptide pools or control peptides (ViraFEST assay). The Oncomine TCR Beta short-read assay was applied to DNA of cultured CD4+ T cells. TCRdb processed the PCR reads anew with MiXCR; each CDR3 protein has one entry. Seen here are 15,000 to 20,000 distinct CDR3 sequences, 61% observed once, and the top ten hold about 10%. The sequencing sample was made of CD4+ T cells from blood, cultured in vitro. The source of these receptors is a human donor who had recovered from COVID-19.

The CDR3 reads CAWNSLGVAQRSYNEQFF. The CDR3 DNA follows: TGTGCCTGGAATAGTTTAGGGGTAGCGCAGCGCTCCTACAATGAGCAGTTCTTC. This sequence joins TRBV30 and TRBJ2-1; D may match TRBD1 or TRBD2 (5 bases each). Germline V CDR1 and CDR2: GTSNPN, SVGIG (reference sequence). The CDR3 covers 18 residues. Between the trimmed V and J ends, which lost 4 bases and 0 bases, there was a span of 22 bases.

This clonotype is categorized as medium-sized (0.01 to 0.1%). CDR3 in amino acids: CAWSLSGGDQPQHF. The CDR3 bases are TGTGCCTGGAGTCTCAGCGGTGGGGATCAGCCCCAGCATTTT. This chain connects TRBV30 to TRBJ1-5; D call uncertain. Germline V gives CDR1 GTSNPN, CDR2 SVGIG (reference sequence). The length of the CDR3 is 14 residues. Between the trimmed V and J ends, which lost 2 bases and 5 bases, there was a span of 13 bases. The full variable domain, its missing parts supplied by reference TRBV30 and TRBJ1-5, is SQTIHQWPATLVQPVGSPLSLECTVEGTSNPNLYWYRQAAGRGLQLLFYSVGIGQISSEVPQNLSASRPQDRQFILSSKKLLLSDSGFYLCAWSLSGGDQPQHFGDGTRLSIL.

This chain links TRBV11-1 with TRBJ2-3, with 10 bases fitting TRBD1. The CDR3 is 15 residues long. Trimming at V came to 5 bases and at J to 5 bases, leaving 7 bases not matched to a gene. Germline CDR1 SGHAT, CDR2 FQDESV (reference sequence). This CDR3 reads CASSARDRGEDTQYF. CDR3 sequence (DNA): TGTGCCAGCAGCGCCCGGGACAGGGGCGAAGATACGCAGTATTTT. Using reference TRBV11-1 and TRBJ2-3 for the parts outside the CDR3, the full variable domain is EAEVAQSPRYKITEKSQAVAFWCDPISGHATLYWYRQILGQGPELLVQFQDESVVDDSQLPKDRFSAERLKGVDSTLKIQPAELGDSAMYLCASSARDRGEDTQYFGPGTRLTVL.

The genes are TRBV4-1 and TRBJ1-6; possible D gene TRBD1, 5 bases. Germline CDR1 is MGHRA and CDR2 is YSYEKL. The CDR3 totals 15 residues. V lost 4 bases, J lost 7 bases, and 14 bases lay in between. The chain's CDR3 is CASSLAGTENSPLHF. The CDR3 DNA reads TGCGCCAGCAGCCTAGCCGGGACGGAAAATTCACCCCTCCACTTT.

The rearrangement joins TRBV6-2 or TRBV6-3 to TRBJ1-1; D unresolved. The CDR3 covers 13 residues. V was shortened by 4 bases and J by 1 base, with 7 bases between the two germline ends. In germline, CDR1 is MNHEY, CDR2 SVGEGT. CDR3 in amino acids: CASSFRWNTEAFF. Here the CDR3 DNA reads TGTGCCAGCAGTTTCCGGTGGAACACTGAAGCTTTCTTT.

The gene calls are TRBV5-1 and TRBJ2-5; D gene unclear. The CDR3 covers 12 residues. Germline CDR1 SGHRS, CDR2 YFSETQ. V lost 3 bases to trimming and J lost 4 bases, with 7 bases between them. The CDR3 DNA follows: TGCGCCAGCAGCTATGGAAGAGAGACCCAGTACTTC. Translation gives CASSYGRETQYF.